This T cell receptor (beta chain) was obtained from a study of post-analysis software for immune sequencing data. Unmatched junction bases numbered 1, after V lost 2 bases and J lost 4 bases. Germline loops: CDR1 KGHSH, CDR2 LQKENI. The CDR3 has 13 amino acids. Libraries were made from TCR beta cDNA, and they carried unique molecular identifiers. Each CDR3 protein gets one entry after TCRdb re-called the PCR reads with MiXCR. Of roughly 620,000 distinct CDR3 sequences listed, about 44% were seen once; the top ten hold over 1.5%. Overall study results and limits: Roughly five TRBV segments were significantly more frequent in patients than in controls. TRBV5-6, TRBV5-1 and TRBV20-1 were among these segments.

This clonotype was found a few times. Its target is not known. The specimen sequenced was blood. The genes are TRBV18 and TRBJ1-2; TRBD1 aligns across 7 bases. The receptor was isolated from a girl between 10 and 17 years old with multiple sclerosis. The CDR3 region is CASSPGTVYGYTF. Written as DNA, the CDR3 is TGTGCCAGCTCACCAGGGACAGTCTATGGCTACACCTTC.